The 17 T cell receptor beta chains reported below all come from one sample, sequenced in a study of blood T cell repertoires in COVID-19 (dated by TCRdb to about 2020). Libraries were made using the immunoSEQ multiplex PCR assay. Here the immuneACCESS table is served through TCRdb, limited to in-frame sequences with V and J called. Missing clones are a known gap in these copies; in checked studies unresolved V genes cover under half, and the rest lacks a known reason. Within this sample are under 400,000 clones, with approximately 89% of them counted one time only. Around 3.9% of the sample goes to the ten largest clones. The sequenced material came from peripheral blood. Source of these receptors: a woman aged 60-75 years with COVID-19, enrolled during active disease.

This sequence joins TRBV7-9 and TRBJ1-5; the D gene is possibly TRBD1 (5 bases). The ends were cut back, 2 bases at V and 0 bases at J, with 11 bases in the middle. Germline V gene sequence: CDR1 SEHNR, CDR2 FQNEAQ (reference sequence). This CDR3 contains 16 residues. The CDR3 nucleotides are TGTGCCAGCAGCTTAACCCGGACAAATAGCAATCAGCCCCAGCATTTT. Encoded protein: CASSLTRTNSNQPQHF.

This clone was observed a few times. V usage is TRBV6-5 and J usage is TRBJ2-1, with D perhaps matching TRBD2 (7 bases). This CDR3 has 16 amino acids. V was shortened by 0 bases and J by 2 bases, with 11 bases between the two germline ends. Germline CDR1 is MNHEY and CDR2 is SVGAGI. The CDR3 region has the DNA TGTGCCAGCAGTTACTCGAGGGGGGGGGCCTACAATGAGCAGTTCTTC. Protein: CASSYSRGGAYNEQFF.

The chain combines TRBV27 with TRBJ2-1, with 9 positions matching TRBD2. CDR1 MNHEY and CDR2 SMNVEV come from the germline V gene (reference sequence). The length of the CDR3 is 18 residues. The J segment lost 4 bases and the V segment lost 7 bases, leaving 17 bases of the junction unmatched. This CDR3 reads CASTMLGLAMPPYNEQFF. In nucleotides, the CDR3 is TGTGCCAGCACCATGTTGGGACTAGCCATGCCCCCTTACAATGAGCAGTTCTTC.

This clone was seen a handful of times. In DNA form, the CDR3 reads TGTGCCAGCAATATCGGGGGGTACGGCTACACCTTC. It translates to CASNIGGYGYTF. The J gene is TRBJ1-2, the V gene TRBV6-6, with a weak D call TRBD1 (5 bases). Looked up from germline, CDR1 is MNHNY and CDR2 is SVGAGI (reference sequence). The CDR3 extends over 12 amino acids. Trimming removed 7 bases at V and 8 bases at J, with 14 bases between.

This clone was observed a handful of times. V usage is TRBV28 and J usage is TRBJ1-5; possibly TRBD1 for D (6 bases). The germline V gene encodes CDR1 MDHEN and CDR2 SYDVKM. This CDR3 spans 15 amino acids. The V end was cut by 6 bases, the J end by 0 bases, with 12 bases between. This chain's CDR3 is CASRDTGPSNQPQHF. In nucleotides, the CDR3 is TGTGCCAGCAGGGATACAGGGCCTAGCAATCAGCCCCAGCATTTT. The entire variable domain, with the rest obtained from reference TRBV28 and TRBJ1-5, is as follows: DVKVTQSSRYLVKRTGEKVFLECVQDMDHENMFWYRQDPGLGLRLIYFSYDVKMKEKGDIPEGYSVSREKKERFSLILESASTNQTSMYLCASRDTGPSNQPQHFGDGTRLSIL.

V is TRBV5-4 and J is TRBJ2-5; 7 bases match TRBD2. In germline, CDR1 is SGHNT, CDR2 YYREEE (reference sequence). V dropped 4 bases and J dropped 1; count of bases not matched to a gene: 10. The CDR3 contains 16 residues. Written as DNA, the CDR3 is TGTGCCAGCAGCCGGCGGGGGAGGGGCCTCCAAGAGACCCAGTACTTC. This gives the protein CASSRRGRGLQETQYF.

The V gene is TRBV30, the J gene TRBJ2-7; 11 bases agree with TRBD2. Germline V CDR1 and CDR2: GTSNPN, SVGIG (reference sequence). The CDR3 spans 16 residues. The V segment lost 3 bases and the J segment 0 bases; nucleotides outside the gene matches: 7. CDR3 loop: CAWRLAGGLSSYEQYF. The CDR3 nucleotides read TGTGCCTGGAGATTAGCGGGGGGGCTTTCCTCCTACGAGCAGTACTTC.

The chain is built from TRBV4-2 and TRBJ1-4; TRBD1 might be the D (5 bases). With 5 bases removed from V and 4 bases from J, the gap between germline ends came to 20 bases. Germline-derived CDR1 and CDR2 are LGHNA and YNFKEQ. The CDR3 totals 17 residues. The CDR3 DNA reads as TGTGCCAGCAGCACCCGTCCCACAGGAGCCCTTAATGAAAAACTGTTTTTT. Translating gives CASSTRPTGALNEKLFF.

The V and J genes are TRBV24-1 and TRBJ2-4; D unclear. The CDR3 has 13 residues. Trimming stripped 9 bases from V and 6 bases from J, with 14 bases between. From germline, CDR1 is KGHDR and CDR2 SFDVKD. CDR3 in DNA: TGTGCCACCGCCTCCAGTGGTGGAAACATTCAGTACTTC. This translates into CATASSGGNIQYF.

The gene calls are TRBV14 and TRBJ1-3, with D maybe TRBD1 (5 bases). Germline values: CDR1 SGHDN, CDR2 FVKESK. The CDR3 is made up of 14 amino acids. The V gene lost 3 bases and the J gene lost 4 bases, with 10 bases spanning the gap. Here the CDR3 DNA reads TGTGCCAGCAGCCAGGGGCAATCAGGAAACACCATATATTTT. Its protein product is CASSQGQSGNTIYF.

This clone was seen more than once but under ten times. The chain employs TRBV4-2 and TRBJ2-7; 7 bases line up with TRBD2. CDR3 length: 13 amino acids. V dropped 5 bases and J dropped 6; count of bases not matched to a gene: 7. CDR1 is LGHNA, CDR2 YNFKEQ, per germline. The CDR3 DNA sequence: TGTGCCAGCAGCGAACCGGGACTAACCGAGCAGTACTTC. It is translated as CASSEPGLTEQYF.

This rearrangement joins TRBV18 to TRBJ2-2; the D is unclear. CDR3 size: 14 residues. In germline, CDR1 is KGHSH, CDR2 LQKENI. The V end was cut by 0 bases, the J end by 1 base, with 3 bases between. In DNA, the CDR3 is TGTGCCAGCTCACCACCCCGGAACACCGGGGAGCTGTTTTTT. Protein product: CASSPPRNTGELFF.

The DNA for the CDR3 is TGTGCCAGCAGCGTAGCGCCGACGACAAACACTGAAGCTTTCTTT. Translated, it gives CASSVAPTTNTEAFF. V is TRBV9 and J is TRBJ1-1; unclear D gene. V was clipped by 0 bases and J by 2 bases, with 11 bases between them. This CDR3 contains 15 residues. Per the germline V gene, CDR1 is SGDLS and CDR2 is YYNGEE.

The chain is built from TRBV18 and TRBJ1-1, with a weak D call TRBD1 (5 bases). V gave up 6 bases and J gave up 4 bases, with 15 bases separating them. Germline-derived CDR1 and CDR2 are KGHSH and LQKENI. The CDR3 runs to 14 residues. CDR3 nucleotide sequence: TGTGCCAGCTCCTCTTTGGGGCAGGGCACTGAAGCTTTCTTT. Amino acid sequence: CASSSLGQGTEAFF.

The chain uses TRBV2 and TRBJ1-5, with no clear D. With 7 bases removed from V and 5 bases from J, the gap between germline ends came to 12 bases. This CDR3 contains 13 residues. CDR1 and CDR2 from the germline V gene are SNHLY and FYNNEI. CDR3 sequence reads: CASTDNRDQPQHF. The CDR3, as DNA: TGTGCCAGCACCGACAACAGAGATCAGCCCCAGCATTTT. The full variable domain, its missing parts supplied by reference TRBV2 and TRBJ1-5, is EPEVTQTPSHQVTQMGQEVILRCVPISNHLYFYWYRQILGQKVEFLVSFYNNEISEKSEIFDDQFSVERPDGSNFTLKIRSTKLEDSAMYFCASTDNRDQPQHFGDGTRLSIL.

A few counts support this clone. J is TRBJ2-5 and V is TRBV6-5; 7 bases are shared with TRBD2. V gave up 6 bases and J gave up 3 bases; unmatched junction bases: 10. Germline V lookup: CDR1 MNHEY, CDR2 SVGAGI. The CDR3 extends over 15 amino acids. This CDR3 is CASRGAASGEETQYF. The CDR3 bases are TGTGCCAGCAGAGGAGCGGCTAGCGGCGAAGAGACCCAGTACTTC.

The J gene is TRBJ1-6, the V gene TRBV6-5; weak D call: TRBD1 (5 bases). With 7 bases removed from V and 1 base from J, the gap between germline ends came to 11 bases. Per germline, CDR1 MNHEY and CDR2 SVGAGI. CDR3 size: 15 residues. The chain's CDR3 is CASTRRQSYNSPLHF. The CDR3 nucleotides read TGTGCCAGCACCCGACGACAGTCCTATAATTCACCCCTCCACTTT.